This T cell receptor beta chain was observed in a study of cytomegalovirus exposure and HLA in healthy donors. Worth noting for this clone: What it binds is unknown.

In the PCR, 60 Vbeta and 13 Jbeta primers were used. Profiled with immunoSEQ multiplex PCR; TCRdb holds only in-frame clones, not every one. The table shows about 69,000 clones, with under 80% occurring only once. General observations from the study: Among donors in an Asian-associated ancestry cluster, a later analysis reportedly found fewer N-insertions than the roughly 670-donor mean. TRBV6-2, TRBV6-3 and some other V segments were excluded as indistinguishable.

CDR3 length equals 12 residues. Trimming cost V 5 bases and J 7 bases, with 11 bases left between them. The germline gives CDR1 SGHTA, CDR2 FQGNSA. The V call is TRBV7-2, the J call TRBJ1-1; perhaps TRBD1 as D (6 bases). Sample: PBMCs. The clonotype comes from a male donor in good health and CMV-seropositive. CDR3 coding DNA: TGTGCCAGCAGCGGGACAAGGTATGAAGCTTTCTTT. It specifies CASSGTRYEAFF.